The present TCR beta chain was sequenced within a study of OX40 agonist ivuxolimab in advanced cancers. Background on the study: Treatment of patients was with ivuxolimab, an agonistic anti-OX40 (CD134) antibody. Findings and limits, study-wide: CD8+ T cells were the subset that, on average, had more expanded clones than CD4+.

Method: immunoSEQ multiplex PCR; TCRdb's copy keeps in-frame clones and lacks some. The repertoire holds about 67,000 clones, with around 83% as singletons. Peripheral blood came from all dose cohorts at three timepoints. This clone was picked up one time. Its antigen is unidentified. The CDR3 has 15 residues. Germline values: CDR1 SGHNT, CDR2 YYREEE (reference sequence). V dropped 4 bases and J dropped 2; count of bases not matched to a gene: 1. The rearrangement uses TRBV5-4 and TRBJ2-5, with TRBD2 matching 14 bases. The TCR comes from an adult with an advanced solid tumor such as melanoma, head and neck, liver or kidney cancer. The sequencing used CD4+ or CD8+ T cells sorted from blood, collected in a trial of the OX40 agonist ivuxolimab. CDR3 residues: CASSRLAGGQETQYF. CDR3 nucleotide sequence: TGTGCCAGCAGCAGACTAGCGGGGGGGCAAGAGACCCAGTACTTC.